A single T cell receptor (beta chain) is shown here with its context. Its antigen is currently unknown. V was shortened by 0 bases and J by 8 bases, with 14 bases between the two germline ends. Germline V gives CDR1 MNHEY, CDR2 SVGAGI. The CDR3 contains 15 residues. The sample is drawn from a study of shared clonotypes between healthy human individuals. Study-wide context: Each donor's CD4 naive and CD4 memory cells filled three plates apiece, CD8 naive two, and CD8 memory one. Points from the study as a whole: A generally larger estimated richness was seen in naive subsets than in memory subsets.

TCRdb's copy holds only in-frame clones and misses some; the assay was immunoSEQ multiplex PCR. Of 2.5 million or so clones listed, about 92% are singletons. Sequencing input: naive CD4+ T cells sorted from blood. Stated subset: CD45RA+ positively selected. The sequence came from a man aged 18 to 30 in good health. The chain combines TRBV6-5 with TRBJ1-5; no definite D call. The chain's CDR3 is CASSYSAAWVEPQHF. The CDR3 DNA sequence: TGTGCCAGCAGTTACTCGGCGGCCTGGGTTGAGCCCCAGCATTTT.